The 8 T cell receptor beta chains reported below all come from one sample, sequenced in a study of CD8+ T cells in alopecia areata. RNA was isolated and reverse transcribed to cDNA, the sequencing template. Repertoires were generated with immunoSEQ multiplex PCR, while TCRdb's copy carries only in-frame clones and drops some. The sample includes about 6,900 clones, around 70% of them seen just once. Treatment reported: oral pan-JAK inhibitor, 5-10 mg twice daily. Peripheral blood, together with lesional scalp punch biopsies, was collected from alopecia areata patients. The sample in question was skin, obtained at week 4, from a patient treated with tofacitinib. These receptors were taken from a human donor with alopecia areata.

The V call is TRBV7-9, the J call TRBJ1-1, with D unclear. CDR1 and CDR2 (germline): SEHNR, FQNEAQ (reference sequence). CDR3 size: 13 residues. The ends were cut back, 4 bases at V and 0 bases at J, with 6 bases in the middle. In DNA, the CDR3 is TGTGCCAGCAGCTGGGAAGTGAACACTGAAGCTTTCTTT. Its translation: CASSWEVNTEAFF. Full variable domain (outside the CDR3, taken from reference TRBV7-9 and TRBJ1-1): DTGVSQNPRHKITKRGQNVTFRCDPISEHNRLYWYRQTLGQGPEFLTYFQNEAQLEKSRLLSDRFSAERPKGSFSTLEIQRTEQGDSAMYLCASSWEVNTEAFFGQGTRLTVV.

The J gene is TRBJ1-2, the V gene TRBV7-7, with a weak D call TRBD1 (6 bases). CDR1 SSHAT and CDR2 FNYEAQ come from the germline V gene (reference sequence). The CDR3 has 16 residues. Deletions cut 3 bases from V and 0 bases from J, with 14 bases between. The CDR3 coding sequence is TGTGCCAGCAGCTTCTCAAGGGGGTCTCCTAACTATGGCTACACCTTC. It translates to CASSFSRGSPNYGYTF. The full variable domain, in which reference TRBV7-7 and TRBJ1-2 provide the parts outside the CDR3, is GAGVSQSPRYKVTKRGQDVTLRCDPISSHATLYWYQQALGQGPEFLTYFNYEAQPDKSGLPSDRFSAERPEGSISTLTIQRTEQRDSAMYRCASSFSRGSPNYGYTFGSGTRLTVV.

The rearrangement joins TRBV10-3 to TRBJ2-3, with 11 bases identical to TRBD2. This CDR3 is built from 19 residues. Per germline, CDR1 ENHRY and CDR2 SYGVKD. Trimming at V came to 0 bases and at J to 6 bases, leaving 14 bases not matched to a gene. The CDR3 is CAISESLAGGSLLWDTQYF. CDR3 coding DNA: TGTGCCATCAGTGAGTCCTTAGCGGGAGGGAGCCTTCTCTGGGATACGCAGTATTTT.

CDR3 coding DNA: TGTGCCAGCAGCCGCGGACCGGCACATGAGCAGTTCTTC. Translating gives CASSRGPAHEQFF. The chain recombines TRBV7-2 with TRBJ2-1; D not certain. Between the trimmed V and J ends, which lost 5 bases and 8 bases, there was a span of 13 bases. Germline-derived CDR1 and CDR2 are SGHTA and FQGNSA. CDR3 size: 13 residues.

This chain connects TRBV5-5 to TRBJ1-3; D ambiguous. CDR1 SGHKS and CDR2 YYEKEE come from the germline V gene (reference sequence). Trimming took off 1 base at V and 1 base at J, with 9 bases between the two ends. This CDR3 spans 15 amino acids. As DNA, the CDR3 is TGTGCCAGCAGCTTGCAGTCAAATTCTGGAAACACCATATATTTT. This encodes CASSLQSNSGNTIYF.

The V and J genes are TRBV28 and TRBJ1-5; D is perhaps TRBD1 (5 bases). The CDR3 spans 13 residues. Trimming removed 8 bases from V and 2 bases from J, with 10 bases in between. CDR1 MDHEN and CDR2 SYDVKM come from the germline V gene. CDR3 DNA: TGTGCCAGCGGCCGGGACGGCAATCAGCCCCAGCATTTT. Translated, it gives CASGRDGNQPQHF.

The J gene is TRBJ1-1, the V gene TRBV5-1, with D unresolved. V was trimmed by 5 bases and J by 0 bases, leaving 14 bases between them. CDR1 and CDR2 from the germline V gene are SGHRS and YFSETQ. The CDR3 extends over 15 amino acids. CDR3 coding DNA: TGCGCCAGCAGAAAAGAAGCATTGGTGAACACTGAAGCTTTCTTT. This gives the protein CASRKEALVNTEAFF.

This CDR3 is CASRSRDGSSYNEQFF. The DNA of the CDR3 is TGTGCCAGCAGATCCCGGGACGGCAGCTCCTACAATGAGCAGTTCTTC. The genes are TRBV7-8 and TRBJ2-1, with D perhaps TRBD1 or TRBD2 (5 bases each). From germline, CDR1 is SGHVS and CDR2 FQNEAQ. This CDR3 region has 16 residues. Trimming stripped 6 bases from V and 0 bases from J, with 15 bases between.